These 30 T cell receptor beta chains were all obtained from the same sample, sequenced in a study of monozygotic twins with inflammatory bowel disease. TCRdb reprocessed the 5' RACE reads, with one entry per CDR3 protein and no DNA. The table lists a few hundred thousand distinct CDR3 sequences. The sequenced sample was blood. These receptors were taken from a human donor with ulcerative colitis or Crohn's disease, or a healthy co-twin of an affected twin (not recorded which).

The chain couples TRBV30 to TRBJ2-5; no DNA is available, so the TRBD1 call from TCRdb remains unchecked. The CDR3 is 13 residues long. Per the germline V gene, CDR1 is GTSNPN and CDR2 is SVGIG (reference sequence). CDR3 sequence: CAWNSGAKETQYF.

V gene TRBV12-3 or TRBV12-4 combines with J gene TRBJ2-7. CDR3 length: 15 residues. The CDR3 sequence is CASSFWQTSFYEQYF.

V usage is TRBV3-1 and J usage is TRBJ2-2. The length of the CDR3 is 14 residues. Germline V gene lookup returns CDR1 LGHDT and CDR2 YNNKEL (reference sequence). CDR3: CASSKGGNTGELFF.

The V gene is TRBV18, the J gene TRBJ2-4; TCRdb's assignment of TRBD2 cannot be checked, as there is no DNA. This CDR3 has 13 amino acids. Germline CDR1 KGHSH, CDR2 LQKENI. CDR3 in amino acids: CASSPSGENIQYF.

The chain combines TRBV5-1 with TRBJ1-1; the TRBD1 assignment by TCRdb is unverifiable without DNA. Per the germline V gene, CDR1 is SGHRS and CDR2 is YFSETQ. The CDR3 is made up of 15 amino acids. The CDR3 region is CASSFTGVRNTEAFF. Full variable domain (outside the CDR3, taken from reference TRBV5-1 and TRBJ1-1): KAGVTQTPRYLIKTRGQQVTLSCSPISGHRSVSWYQQTPGQGLQFLFEYFSETQRNKGNFPGRFSGRQFSNSRSEMNVSTLELGDSALYLCASSFTGVRNTEAFFGQGTRLTVV.

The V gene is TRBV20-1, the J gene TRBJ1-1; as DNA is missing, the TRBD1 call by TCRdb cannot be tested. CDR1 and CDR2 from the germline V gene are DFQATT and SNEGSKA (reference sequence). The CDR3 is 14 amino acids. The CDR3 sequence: CSAKTRTGETEAFF.

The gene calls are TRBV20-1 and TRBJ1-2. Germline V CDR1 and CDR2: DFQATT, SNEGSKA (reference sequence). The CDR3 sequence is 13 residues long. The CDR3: CSAPWGGERGYTF.

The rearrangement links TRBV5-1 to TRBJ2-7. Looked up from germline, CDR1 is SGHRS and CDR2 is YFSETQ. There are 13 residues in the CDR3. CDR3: CASSLDTYYEQYF.

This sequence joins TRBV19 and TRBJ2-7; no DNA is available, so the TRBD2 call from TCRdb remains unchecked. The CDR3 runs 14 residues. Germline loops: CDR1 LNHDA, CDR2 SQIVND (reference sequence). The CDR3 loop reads CASSSLTGPGEQYF.

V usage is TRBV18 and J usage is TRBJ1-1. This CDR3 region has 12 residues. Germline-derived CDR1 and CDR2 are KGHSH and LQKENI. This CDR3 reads CASSPDRWEAFF.

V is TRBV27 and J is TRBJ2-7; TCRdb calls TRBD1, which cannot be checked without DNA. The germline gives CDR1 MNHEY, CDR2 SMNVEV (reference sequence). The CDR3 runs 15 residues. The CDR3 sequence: CASSLGWQGQYEQYF.

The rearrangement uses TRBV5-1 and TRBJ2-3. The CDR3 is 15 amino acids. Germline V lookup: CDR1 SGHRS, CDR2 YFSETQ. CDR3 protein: CASSLDGVYPDTQYF.

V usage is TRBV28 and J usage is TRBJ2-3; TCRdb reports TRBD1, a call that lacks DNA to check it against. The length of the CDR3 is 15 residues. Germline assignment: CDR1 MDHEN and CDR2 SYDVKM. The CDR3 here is CASSLWGGRTDTQYF. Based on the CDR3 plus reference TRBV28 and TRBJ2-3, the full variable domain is DVKVTQSSRYLVKRTGEKVFLECVQDMDHENMFWYRQDPGLGLRLIYFSYDVKMKEKGDIPEGYSVSREKKERFSLILESASTNQTSMYLCASSLWGGRTDTQYFGPGTRLTVL.

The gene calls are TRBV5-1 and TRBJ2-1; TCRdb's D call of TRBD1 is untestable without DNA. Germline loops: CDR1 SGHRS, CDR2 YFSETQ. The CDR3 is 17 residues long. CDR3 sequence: CASSAGDRGSGYNEQFF.

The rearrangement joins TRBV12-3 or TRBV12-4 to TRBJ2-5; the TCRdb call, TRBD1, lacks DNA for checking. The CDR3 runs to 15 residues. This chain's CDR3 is CASSSPGQGIETQYF.

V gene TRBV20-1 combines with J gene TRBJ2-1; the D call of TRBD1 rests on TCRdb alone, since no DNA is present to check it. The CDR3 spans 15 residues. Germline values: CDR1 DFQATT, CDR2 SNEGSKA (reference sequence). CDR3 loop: CSARDPLAGVGEQFF.

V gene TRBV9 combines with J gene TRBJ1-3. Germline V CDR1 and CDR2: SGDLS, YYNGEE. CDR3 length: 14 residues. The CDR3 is CASSVAVSGNTIYF. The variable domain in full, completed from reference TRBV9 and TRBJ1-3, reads DSGVTQTPKHLITATGQRVTLRCSPRSGDLSVYWYQQSLDQGLQFLIQYYNGEERAKGNILERFSAQQFPDLHSELNLSSLELGDSALYFCASSVAVSGNTIYFGEGSWLTVV.

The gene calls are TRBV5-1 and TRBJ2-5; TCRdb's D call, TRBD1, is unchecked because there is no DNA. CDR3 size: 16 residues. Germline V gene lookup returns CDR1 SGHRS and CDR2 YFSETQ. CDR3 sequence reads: CASSLVGQGNTETQYF. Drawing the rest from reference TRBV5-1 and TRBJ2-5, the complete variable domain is KAGVTQTPRYLIKTRGQQVTLSCSPISGHRSVSWYQQTPGQGLQFLFEYFSETQRNKGNFPGRFSGRQFSNSRSEMNVSTLELGDSALYLCASSLVGQGNTETQYFGPGTRLLVL.

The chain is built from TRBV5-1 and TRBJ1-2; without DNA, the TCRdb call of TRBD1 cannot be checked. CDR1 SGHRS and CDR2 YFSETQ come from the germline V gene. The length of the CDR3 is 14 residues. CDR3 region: CASSLGQGTYGYTF.

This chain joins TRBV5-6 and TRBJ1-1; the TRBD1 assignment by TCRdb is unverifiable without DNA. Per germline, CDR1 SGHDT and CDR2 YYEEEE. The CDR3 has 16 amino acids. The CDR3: CASSFNPQGAYTEAFF.

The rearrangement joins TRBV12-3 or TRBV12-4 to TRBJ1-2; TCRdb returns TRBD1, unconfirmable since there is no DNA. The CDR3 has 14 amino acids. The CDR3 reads CASSRDRVQGRYTF.

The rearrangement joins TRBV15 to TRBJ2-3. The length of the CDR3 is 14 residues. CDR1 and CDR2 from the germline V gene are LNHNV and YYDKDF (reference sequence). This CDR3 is CATSGIMSTDTQYF.

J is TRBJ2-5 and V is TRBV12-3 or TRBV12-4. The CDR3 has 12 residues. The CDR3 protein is CASSLIRETQYF.

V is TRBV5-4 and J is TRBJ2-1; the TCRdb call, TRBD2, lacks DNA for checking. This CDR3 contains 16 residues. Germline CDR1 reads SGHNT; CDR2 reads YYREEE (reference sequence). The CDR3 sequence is CASSFGLAGGQDEQFF. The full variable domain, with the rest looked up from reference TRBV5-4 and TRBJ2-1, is ETGVTQSPTHLIKTRGQQVTLRCSSQSGHNTVSWYQQALGQGPQFIFQYYREEENGRGNFPPRFSGLQFPNYSSELNVNALELDDSALYLCASSFGLAGGQDEQFFGPGTRLTVL.

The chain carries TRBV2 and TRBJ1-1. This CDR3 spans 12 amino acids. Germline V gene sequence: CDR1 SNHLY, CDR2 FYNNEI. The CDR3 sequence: CASSEMTPEAFF.

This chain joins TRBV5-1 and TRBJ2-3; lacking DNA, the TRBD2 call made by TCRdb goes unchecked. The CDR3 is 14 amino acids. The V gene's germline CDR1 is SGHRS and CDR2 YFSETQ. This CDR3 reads CASSLKEAVDTQYF.

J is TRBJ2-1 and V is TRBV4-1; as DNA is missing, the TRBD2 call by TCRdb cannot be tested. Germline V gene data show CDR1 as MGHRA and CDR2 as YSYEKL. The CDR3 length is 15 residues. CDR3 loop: CASSQDGGTYNEQFF.

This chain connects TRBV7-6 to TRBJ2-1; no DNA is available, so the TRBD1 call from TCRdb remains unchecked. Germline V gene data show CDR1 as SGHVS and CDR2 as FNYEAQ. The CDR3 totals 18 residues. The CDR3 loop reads CASSSPRDRGRRYNEQFF.

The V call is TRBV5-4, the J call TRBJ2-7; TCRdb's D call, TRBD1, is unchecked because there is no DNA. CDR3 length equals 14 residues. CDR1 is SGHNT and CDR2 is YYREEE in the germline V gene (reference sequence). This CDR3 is CASRDRDRAYEQYF.

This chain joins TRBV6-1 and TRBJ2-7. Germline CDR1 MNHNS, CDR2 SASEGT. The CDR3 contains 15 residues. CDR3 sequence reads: CASSGDLTRVYEQYF.